Following are 18 T cell receptor beta chains from one sample sequenced in a study of a mutant IDH1 vaccine in newly diagnosed glioma. Their antigens are not known. Some clones are missing from TCRdb's copy, which holds only in-frame ones; the method was immunoSEQ multiplex PCR. This table has over 55,000 clones, around 90% appearing once. Time point specified: week 5, during vaccination. It was 300 ug of mutant IDH1 20-mer peptide that made up each vaccine dose, given with topical imiquimod. The input for sequencing was PBMCs, taken from a glioma patient whose treatment included an IDH1 peptide vaccine. These receptors all stem from a woman in her forties with glioma.

This chain's CDR3 is CASSLKVTGGTDTQYF. The CDR3 DNA reads as TGTGCCAGCAGCCTCAAGGTGACAGGGGGCACAGATACGCAGTATTTT. V is TRBV4-2 and J is TRBJ2-3, with 8 bases lining up with TRBD1. CDR1 is LGHNA and CDR2 is YNFKEQ in the germline V gene. Trimming took 4 bases from V and 1 from J; bases not matched to a gene: 7. The CDR3 length is 16 residues.

V usage is TRBV5-1 and J usage is TRBJ2-1; 9 bases are shared with TRBD1. The CDR3 is 15 residues long. The V gene's germline CDR1 is SGHRS and CDR2 YFSETQ. J gave up 8 bases and V 0 bases, and 6 bases lay outside the gene matches. The CDR3 region is CASSLVGQGFDEQFF. CDR3 bases: TGCGCCAGCAGCTTGGTGGGACAGGGCTTCGATGAGCAGTTCTTC.

This chain connects TRBV5-1 to TRBJ1-2; D is undetermined. CDR1 is SGHRS, CDR2 YFSETQ, per germline. Trimming took 5 bases from V and 6 from J, leaving 8 bases between them. CDR3 length equals 11 residues. The CDR3 reads CASSKGNGYTF. For the CDR3, the DNA is TGCGCCAGCAGTAAAGGGAATGGCTACACCTTC. The full variable domain, in which reference TRBV5-1 and TRBJ1-2 provide the parts outside the CDR3, is KAGVTQTPRYLIKTRGQQVTLSCSPISGHRSVSWYQQTPGQGLQFLFEYFSETQRNKGNFPGRFSGRQFSNSRSEMNVSTLELGDSALYLCASSKGNGYTFGSGTRLTVV.

CDR3 amino acids: CASSSHLGTASNRAQHF. CDR3 nucleotides: TGTGCCAGCAGCTCGCACCTAGGGACCGCTTCGAATAGGGCCCAGCATTTT. The chain links TRBV7-9 to TRBJ1-5; possibly TRBD1 for D (5 bases). The CDR3 is 17 amino acids. V gave up 4 bases and J gave up 11 bases, with 27 bases separating them. Germline V gene sequence: CDR1 SEHNR, CDR2 FQNEAQ (reference sequence).

This chain uses TRBV21-1 with TRBJ1-1. TRBV21-1 is shown as a pseudogene. CDR3 length equals 16 residues. CDR3 amino acids: CASSKPFRIMNTEAFF. CDR3 DNA sequence: TGTGCCAGCAGCAAACCCTTTCGTATCATGAACACTGAAGCTTTCTTT.

Written as DNA, the CDR3 is TGTGCCAGCAGTCACCTCAACGGGGCCTACGAGCAGTACTTC. Amino acid sequence: CASSHLNGAYEQYF. The V gene is TRBV28, the J gene TRBJ2-7; D might be TRBD2 (5 bases). The CDR3 length is 14 residues. The germline V gene encodes CDR1 MDHEN and CDR2 SYDVKM. Trimming stripped 5 bases from V and 2 bases from J, with 13 bases between.

The gene calls are TRBV6-4 and TRBJ1-2; TRBD1 is a possible D gene (6 bases). CDR1 MRHNA and CDR2 SNTAGT come from the germline V gene. Trimming stripped 2 bases from V and 6 bases from J, with 13 bases between. This CDR3 has 14 residues. The CDR3 DNA reads as TGTGCCAGCAGTGACAACGGGGGCATTGATGGCTACACCTTC. Its protein is CASSDNGGIDGYTF.

The CDR3 sequence: CASSVGGTEAFF. DNA of the CDR3: TGTGCCAGCAGCGTGGGGGGCACTGAAGCTTTCTTT. The rearrangement uses TRBV6-1 and TRBJ1-1, with D maybe TRBD1 (5 bases). Trimming took 6 bases from V and 4 from J, leaving 9 bases between them. CDR1 is MNHNS, CDR2 SASEGT, per germline. This CDR3 spans 12 amino acids.

Here the CDR3 reads CASSYPISSGANVLTF. CDR3 DNA: TGTGCCAGCAGTTACCCGATTAGCTCTGGGGCCAACGTCCTGACTTTC. This sequence joins TRBV6-6 and TRBJ2-6; D unclear. The germline V gene has CDR1 MNHNY and CDR2 SVGAGI (reference sequence). The CDR3 is 16 residues long. The V and J ends lost 2 bases and 0 bases respectively, with 8 bases between them.

The chain uses TRBV7-9 and TRBJ2-5; 13 bases agree with TRBD2. V was clipped by 1 base and J by 2 bases; unmatched bases: 10. The CDR3 is 19 residues long. Germline values: CDR1 SEHNR, CDR2 FQNEAQ (reference sequence). DNA of the CDR3: TGTGCCAGCAGCTTAGGCCGGGGGGGACTAGCGGGACGACAAGAGACCCAGTACTTC. Amino acids: CASSLGRGGLAGRQETQYF.

The V gene is TRBV7-2, the J gene TRBJ2-2; 8 positions match TRBD2. Per germline, CDR1 SGHTA and CDR2 FQGNSA. With 1 base clipped from V and 6 bases from J, the junction kept 1 base outside the gene matches. CDR3 length: 14 residues. Here the CDR3 DNA reads TGTGCCAGCAGCTTAGTCGGGGGGGCCGGGGAGCTGTTTTTT. Protein sequence: CASSLVGGAGELFF.

The chain links TRBV9 to TRBJ2-4; the match to TRBD1 covers 8 bases. Germline trimming cut 2 bases from V and 6 bases from J; bases unmatched to any gene: 1. Germline values: CDR1 SGDLS, CDR2 YYNGEE. This CDR3 has 13 amino acids. CDR3 sequence (DNA): TGTGCCAGCAGCGTCACAGGGGGAAACATTCAGTACTTC. Its protein product is CASSVTGGNIQYF.

The chain couples TRBV11-2 to TRBJ2-3, with D possibly being TRBD2 (6 bases). CDR3 length equals 16 residues. V lost 5 bases to trimming and J lost 6 bases, with 21 bases between them. In germline, CDR1 is SGHAT, CDR2 FQNNGV. The CDR3 reads CASSRGLGRSMDTQYF. The CDR3 DNA sequence: TGTGCCAGCAGCCGAGGACTGGGGAGGAGTATGGATACGCAGTATTTT.

This chain links TRBV7-9 with TRBJ1-4; D remains ambiguous. V was clipped by 3 bases and J by 5 bases, with 13 bases between them. This CDR3 is built from 15 residues. Germline-derived CDR1 and CDR2 are SEHNR and FQNEAQ (reference sequence). The CDR3 spells CASSLKASFNEKLFF. The CDR3 nucleotides read TGTGCCAGCAGCTTGAAGGCGTCCTTCAATGAAAAACTGTTTTTT.

The rearrangement uses TRBV5-1 and TRBJ2-3, with a tentative D call TRBD1 (5 bases). Per the germline V gene, CDR1 is SGHRS and CDR2 is YFSETQ. This CDR3 is 15 amino acids long. V was shortened by 6 bases and J by 2 bases, with 16 bases between the two germline ends. CDR3 protein: CASNDETAYTDTQYF. CDR3 bases: TGCGCCAGCAACGACGAGACAGCTTACACAGATACGCAGTATTTT.

The chain combines TRBV7-9 with TRBJ1-1; no reliable D call. Trimming removed 5 bases from V and 5 bases from J, with 15 bases in between. The CDR3 has 14 amino acids. CDR1 and CDR2 from the germline V gene are SEHNR and FQNEAQ (reference sequence). CDR3 loop: CASSTGGVRTEAFF. In DNA form, the CDR3 reads TGTGCCAGCAGCACGGGAGGCGTTCGGACTGAAGCTTTCTTT.

DNA for the CDR3: TGTGCCAGCTCACCGCGACAGGGGGCTGTGGGCACTGAAGCTTTCTTT. Its protein product is CASSPRQGAVGTEAFF. The chain couples TRBV18 to TRBJ1-1; 10 bases align to TRBD1. V lost 3 bases to trimming and J lost 4 bases; unmatched junction nucleotides: 8. Germline-derived CDR1 and CDR2 are KGHSH and LQKENI. The CDR3 has 16 amino acids.

The CDR3 region has the DNA TGTGCCAGCAGCAACGGACCCCCTGGGGCCAACGTCCTGACTTTC. The encoded protein is CASSNGPPGANVLTF. The rearrangement uses TRBV5-4 and TRBJ2-6, with D uncertain. The CDR3 runs 15 residues. CDR1 is SGHNT, CDR2 YYREEE, per germline (reference sequence). Trimming stripped 4 bases from V and 2 bases from J, with 10 bases between.